This T cell receptor beta chain is drawn from a study of blood T cell repertoires in COVID-19. V lost 2 bases and J lost 0, with 7 bases in between. The CDR3 is 14 amino acids. Per the germline V gene, CDR1 is KGHSH and CDR2 is LQKENI. Per the study methods: Scientists estimated how many nucleated cells there were by amplifying reference gene primers. TCRdb keeps only in-frame clones here, not all; method: immunoSEQ multiplex PCR. From that table come the V and J calls and clone size; the DNA was used to work out D and trimming. This sample yields 60,000 to 80,000 clones, of which around nine tenths are seen a single time; approximately 0.59% belongs to the top ten.

This TCR came from a man in his fifties or sixties with acute or convalescent COVID-19. The sample was peripheral blood. J is TRBJ1-1 and V is TRBV18, with a possible D match to TRBD1 (5 bases). CDR3 coding DNA: TGTGCCAGCTCACCAGAACAGGTGAACACTGAAGCTTTCTTT. It is translated as CASSPEQVNTEAFF.